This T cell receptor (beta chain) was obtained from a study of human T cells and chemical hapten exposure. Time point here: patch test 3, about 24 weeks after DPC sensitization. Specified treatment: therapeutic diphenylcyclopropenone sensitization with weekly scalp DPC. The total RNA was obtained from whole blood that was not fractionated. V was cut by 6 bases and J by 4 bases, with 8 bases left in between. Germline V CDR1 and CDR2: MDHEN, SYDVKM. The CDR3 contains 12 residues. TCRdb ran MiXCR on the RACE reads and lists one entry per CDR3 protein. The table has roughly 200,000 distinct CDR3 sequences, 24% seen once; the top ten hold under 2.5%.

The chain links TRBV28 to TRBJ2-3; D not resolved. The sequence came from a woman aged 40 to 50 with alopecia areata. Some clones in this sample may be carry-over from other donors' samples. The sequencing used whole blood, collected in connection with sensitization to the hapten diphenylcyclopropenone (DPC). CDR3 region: CASRSTSDTQYF. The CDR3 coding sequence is TGTGCCAGCAGGTCCACGTCAGATACGCAGTATTTT.